The 6 T cell receptor beta chains listed next were all sequenced from one sample in a study of blood T cell repertoires in COVID-19. The assay was immunoSEQ multiplex PCR, and TCRdb's table has in-frame clones only and misses some. Among roughly 300,000 clones, nearly 90% were seen once, and the ten largest hold approximately 6%. Sequences were obtained from PBMCs or T cells enriched from blood (not recorded which). The receptors come from a woman in her twenties or thirties who had recovered from COVID-19.

J is TRBJ1-4 and V is TRBV5-4; 10 positions match TRBD1. Germline CDR1 is SGHNT and CDR2 is YYREEE (reference sequence). The V gene end was trimmed by 4 bases and the J gene end by 6 bases; junction bases not matched to a gene: 6. The CDR3 is made up of 15 amino acids. CDR3 sequence reads: CASSLGQGGDEKLFF. The CDR3 DNA reads as TGTGCCAGCAGCCTAGGACAGGGGGGGGATGAAAAACTGTTTTTT.

The rearrangement joins TRBV7-2 to TRBJ1-2; D is unresolved. Germline CDR1 reads SGHTA; CDR2 reads FQGNSA. This CDR3 comprises 14 residues. Deletions cut 5 bases from V and 0 bases from J, with 10 bases between. The CDR3 protein is CASSTPRANYGYTF. The CDR3 DNA follows: TGTGCCAGCAGCACCCCGAGGGCTAACTATGGCTACACCTTC. The variable domain in full, with the rest retrieved from reference TRBV7-2 and TRBJ1-2, is GAGVSQSPSNKVTEKGKDVELRCDPISGHTALYWYRQSLGQGLEFLIYFQGNSAPDKSGLPSDRFSAERTGGSVSTLTIQRTQQEDSAVYLCASSTPRANYGYTFGSGTRLTVV.

V gene TRBV20-1 combines with J gene TRBJ2-1; possibly TRBD1 for D (5 bases). Trimming shortened V by 3 bases and J by 3 bases, and 9 bases separated the two germline ends. CDR1 and CDR2 from the germline V gene are DFQATT and SNEGSKA (reference sequence). CDR3 length: 13 amino acids. CDR3 sequence reads: CSASRGIYNEQFF. DNA for the CDR3: TGCAGTGCTAGTAGGGGCATCTACAATGAGCAGTTCTTC.

The rearrangement uses TRBV2 and TRBJ1-6, with 8 bases aligning to TRBD1. Germline V gives CDR1 SNHLY, CDR2 FYNNEI. V was clipped by 8 bases and J by 7 bases; unmatched bases: 7. The CDR3 totals 14 residues. The CDR3 is CASYERQGNSPLHF. The CDR3 nucleotides read TGTGCCAGCTACGAGAGACAGGGGAATTCACCCCTCCACTTT.

The V and J genes are TRBV7-9 and TRBJ1-5; D gene unclear. V lost 5 bases and J lost 0, with 8 bases in between. Germline V gives CDR1 SEHNR, CDR2 FQNEAQ (reference sequence). The CDR3 totals 14 residues. This chain's CDR3 is CASSVEASNQPQHF. For the CDR3, the DNA is TGTGCCAGCAGCGTTGAGGCTAGCAATCAGCCCCAGCATTTT.

This clone occurred a few times. The chain carries TRBV4-2 and TRBJ1-2; the match to TRBD1 covers 9 bases. The CDR3 spans 16 residues. Germline V gene data show CDR1 as LGHNA and CDR2 as YNFKEQ. V shed 3 bases, J shed 4 bases, and the junction held 9 bases outside the gene matches. The chain's CDR3 is CASSQSWGQGSYGYTF. The CDR3 region has the DNA TGTGCCAGCAGCCAGTCCTGGGGACAGGGCTCCTATGGCTACACCTTC.